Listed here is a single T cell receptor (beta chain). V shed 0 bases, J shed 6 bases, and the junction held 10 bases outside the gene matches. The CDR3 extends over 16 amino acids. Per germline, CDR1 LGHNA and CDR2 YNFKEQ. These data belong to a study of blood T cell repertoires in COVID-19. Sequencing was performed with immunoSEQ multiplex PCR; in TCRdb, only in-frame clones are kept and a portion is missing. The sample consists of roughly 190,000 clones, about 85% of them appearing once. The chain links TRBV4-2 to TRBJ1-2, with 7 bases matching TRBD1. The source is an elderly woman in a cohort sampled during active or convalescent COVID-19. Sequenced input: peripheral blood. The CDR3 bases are TGTGCCAGCAGCCAAGATGCCGTAGGGGGCTGGGATGGCTACACCTTC. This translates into CASSQDAVGGWDGYTF.